The 12 T cell receptor beta chains below come from one sample, sequenced in a study of cytomegalovirus exposure and HLA in healthy donors. Amplification used 60 Vbeta primers and 13 Jbeta primers. The protocol was immunoSEQ multiplex PCR, while the TCRdb copy is restricted to in-frame clones and leaves out a portion. Listed are around 40,000 clones; roughly 6.4% falls within the top ten. Sequencing input: PBMCs. The receptors shown here come from a human donor in good health.

V and J are TRBV5-6 and TRBJ2-5; D may be TRBD1 (6 bases). Trimming took 0 bases from V and 5 from J, leaving 8 bases between them. The CDR3 totals 13 residues. In germline, CDR1 is SGHDT, CDR2 YYEEEE. The CDR3 region is CASSLGGPETQYF. DNA of the CDR3: TGTGCCAGCAGCTTGGGGGGGCCGGAGACCCAGTACTTC.

V is TRBV7-2 and J is TRBJ1-5, with TRBD1 matching 7 bases. After removal of 4 bases from V and 4 bases from J, the junction contained 7 bases not matched to a gene. Germline CDR1 is SGHTA and CDR2 is FQGNSA. The CDR3 contains 15 residues. Here the CDR3 DNA reads TGTGCCAGCAGCTCCCGGACAGGAACAAATCAGCCCCAGCATTTT. Translating it yields CASSSRTGTNQPQHF.

J is TRBJ2-7 and V is TRBV19, with TRBD1 as a possible D gene (5 bases). CDR3 size: 13 residues. From germline, CDR1 is LNHDA and CDR2 SQIVND (reference sequence). Trimming removed 5 bases at V and 1 base at J, with 9 bases between. This CDR3 is CASSGQASYEQYF. The DNA for the CDR3 is TGTGCCAGTAGTGGACAAGCGTCCTACGAGCAGTACTTC.

The genes are TRBV5-1 and TRBJ2-1; TRBD2 matches 7 bases. The CDR3 covers 15 residues. After removal of 0 bases from V and 2 bases from J, the junction contained 2 bases not matched to a gene. The germline CDR1 and CDR2 sequences are SGHRS and YFSETQ. The CDR3 sequence: CASSLAGGAYNEQFF. The DNA for the CDR3 is TGCGCCAGCAGCTTGGCGGGGGGAGCCTACAATGAGCAGTTCTTC. Together with reference TRBV5-1 and TRBJ2-1, the CDR3 gives the full variable domain: KAGVTQTPRYLIKTRGQQVTLSCSPISGHRSVSWYQQTPGQGLQFLFEYFSETQRNKGNFPGRFSGRQFSNSRSEMNVSTLELGDSALYLCASSLAGGAYNEQFFGPGTRLTVL.

In the case of this clone: The junction departs from the called germline gene at one end, perhaps through a read error. The rearrangement joins TRBV13 to TRBJ1-1, with 9 bases fitting TRBD1. The CDR3 loop spans 16 amino acids. Per the germline V gene, CDR1 is PRHDT and CDR2 is FYEKMQ (reference sequence). Written as DNA, the CDR3 is TGTGCCAGCAGCTCGACAGGGGGGTTAGGGAAAACTGAAGCTCTCTTT. Translation gives CASSSTGGLGKTEALF.

This chain's CDR3 is CASSLAGQGSNSPLHF. CDR3 DNA sequence: TGTGCCAGCAGCTTGGCGGGACAGGGTAGTAATTCACCCCTCCACTTT. This chain uses TRBV5-4 with TRBJ1-6; 9 bases map to TRBD1. J lost 6 bases, V lost 0 bases, and 4 bases had no gene match. Germline V gene data show CDR1 as SGHNT and CDR2 as YYREEE (reference sequence). The CDR3 totals 16 residues. Looking up the rest from reference TRBV5-4 and TRBJ1-6 gives the full variable domain: ETGVTQSPTHLIKTRGQQVTLRCSSQSGHNTVSWYQQALGQGPQFIFQYYREEENGRGNFPPRFSGLQFPNYSSELNVNALELDDSALYLCASSLAGQGSNSPLHFGNGTRLTVT.

The chain employs TRBV5-1 and TRBJ2-7; 8 nucleotides agree with TRBD1. V lost 0 bases to trimming and J lost 4 bases; unmatched junction nucleotides: 0. This CDR3 region has 13 residues. CDR1 is SGHRS, CDR2 YFSETQ, per germline. The CDR3 spells CASSLDRGYEQYF. CDR3 nucleotides: TGCGCCAGCAGCTTGGACAGGGGGTACGAGCAGTACTTC.

The chain carries TRBV13 and TRBJ2-7, with 8 bases matching TRBD2. After removal of 1 base from V and 5 bases from J, the junction contained 10 bases not matched to a gene. The CDR3 spans 16 residues. Germline V gene lookup returns CDR1 PRHDT and CDR2 FYEKMQ (reference sequence). DNA for the CDR3: TGTGCCAGCAGCTTAGAGGGAGCGGGGGCGGGCAACGAGCAGTACTTC. It yields the protein CASSLEGAGAGNEQYF.

V and J are TRBV5-1 and TRBJ1-4; D is perhaps TRBD1 (5 bases). V was clipped by 0 bases and J by 8 bases, with 11 bases between them. In germline, CDR1 is SGHRS, CDR2 YFSETQ. This CDR3 spans 14 amino acids. The CDR3, as DNA: TGCGCCAGCAGCTTGGAGGGGCTCGGGGAAAAACTGTTTTTT. This codes for CASSLEGLGEKLFF.

The chain has TRBV4-1 and TRBJ2-5; 9 bases align to TRBD1. J lost 5 bases, V lost 0 bases, and 10 bases had no gene match. The CDR3 has 17 residues. Germline-derived CDR1 and CDR2 are MGHRA and YSYEKL. The CDR3 sequence is CASSQEGGTGSRETQYF. The CDR3 nucleotides are TGCGCCAGCAGCCAAGAGGGGGGGACAGGGAGTCGGGAGACCCAGTACTTC.

The V and J genes are TRBV7-2 and TRBJ2-5; 7 bases match TRBD2. CDR3 length equals 14 residues. The germline V gene has CDR1 SGHTA and CDR2 FQGNSA. The trim removed 5 bases at V and 5 bases at J, leaving 8 bases unmatched. The chain's CDR3 is CASSTGTIRETQYF. CDR3 DNA: TGTGCCAGCAGCACGGGGACTATCCGGGAGACCCAGTACTTC. Using reference TRBV7-2 and TRBJ2-5 for the parts outside the CDR3, the full variable domain is GAGVSQSPSNKVTEKGKDVELRCDPISGHTALYWYRQSLGQGLEFLIYFQGNSAPDKSGLPSDRFSAERTGGSVSTLTIQRTQQEDSAVYLCASSTGTIRETQYFGPGTRLLVL.

The V gene is TRBV30, the J gene TRBJ2-3, with 7 bases matching TRBD1. The germline CDR1 and CDR2 sequences are GTSNPN and SVGIG (reference sequence). The CDR3 consists of 15 residues. The J segment lost 0 bases and the V segment lost 2 bases, leaving 5 bases of the junction unmatched. The CDR3 sequence is CAWSQGQSSTDTQYF. The DNA for the CDR3 is TGTGCCTGGAGTCAGGGACAGTCTAGCACAGATACGCAGTATTTT.